Here is one TCR beta chain with its context. These data originate in a study of T cell repertoires in ileal Crohn's disease. For the study at large: Every patient was operated on for stricturing (about 60%) or penetrating (39%) complications.

V lost 1 base to trimming and J lost 4 bases, with 19 bases between them. The CDR3 consists of 17 residues. From germline, CDR1 is SNHLY and CDR2 FYNNEI. As for time point: neoterminal ileum biopsy at postoperative endoscopy, about 6 months after surgery. Adults with ileal or ileocolonic Crohn's disease and an indication for resection were eligible. Sequenced by immunoSEQ multiplex PCR; TCRdb stores in-frame clones only, minus some. The sample has around 9,200 clones; less than 80% are singletons. The J gene is TRBJ1-2, the V gene TRBV2, with a weak D call TRBD1 (5 bases). The material sequenced was ileal tissue. This TCR derives from an adult with Crohn's disease. CDR3 residues: CASSEDGQLRVVYGYTF. As DNA, the CDR3 is TGTGCCAGCAGTGAAGACGGGCAACTCAGGGTGGTCTATGGCTACACCTTC.